These 4 T cell receptor beta chains were sequenced from one sample in a study of T-cell reconstitution after alpha-beta-depleted transplantation in children (TCRdb year 2016). Library generation was performed with PCR. TCRdb names Illumina HiSeq 2500 as the instrument used. Molecular barcoding was employed in the preparation of TCR libraries, with unique molecular identifiers being used to normalize TCRbeta repertoire quantification. TCRdb reprocessed the public reads (quality trimming at Q25 with fastp, clone calling with MiXCR) and kept in-frame beta chains. A single entry per CDR3 protein holds the most common genes and DNA from its merged rows. This sample has hundreds of thousands of distinct CDR3 sequences in its table, and about 10% of those were observed once. The ten largest clones take up 3.5% to 5% of the sample. The sequences come from PBMCs from the stem cell graft donor, collected from the stem cell graft. These receptors were collected from a human donor who donated a stem cell graft to a child with acute myeloid leukemia.

This chain connects TRBV10-3 to TRBJ2-5, with TRBD2 identical over 8 bases. With 4 bases clipped from V and 0 bases from J, the junction kept 10 bases outside the gene matches. Germline V gene data show CDR1 as ENHRY and CDR2 as SYGVKD. This CDR3 has 17 residues. The chain's CDR3 is CAISAFSGTSYQETQYF. The CDR3 DNA reads TGTGCCATCAGTGCTTTTAGCGGGACATCGTACCAAGAGACCCAGTACTTC.

V is TRBV10-3 and J is TRBJ1-2, with D perhaps TRBD1 (6 bases). The V gene lost 0 bases and the J gene lost 4 bases, with 15 bases spanning the gap. Germline V gene lookup returns CDR1 ENHRY and CDR2 SYGVKD. The CDR3 runs 16 residues. As DNA, the CDR3 is TGTGCCATCAGTGAGTCAGCTGGGGGGCGCGGCTATGGCTACACCTTC. Translating it yields CAISESAGGRGYGYTF.

The table lists this clonotype with a few counts. The chain joins TRBV4-3 to TRBJ2-7, with D hard to call. There are 14 residues in the CDR3. Trimming removed 1 base at V and 2 bases at J, with 9 bases between. Germline loops: CDR1 LGHNA, CDR2 YSLEER. The CDR3 DNA reads TGCGCCAGCAGCCAAGCGGGCAGCCCCTACGAGCAGTACTTC. Its translation: CASSQAGSPYEQYF.

The V and J genes are TRBV29-1 and TRBJ1-4, with D possibly TRBD1 on 5 matching bases. The CDR3 totals 15 residues. Germline values: CDR1 SQVTM, CDR2 ANQGSEA. Trimming pared 6 bases from V and 2 bases from J, leaving 16 bases between. The CDR3 sequence is CSVQRGVGTNEKLFF. CDR3 coding DNA: TGCAGCGTCCAACGGGGGGTTGGGACTAATGAAAAACTGTTTTTT.